These 23 T cell receptor beta chains were all obtained from the same sample, sequenced in a study of OX40 agonist ivuxolimab in advanced cancers. TCRdb's table, derived via immunoSEQ multiplex PCR, lists solely in-frame clones and lacks some. This sample has tens of thousands of clones, with roughly 85% found just once. The input for sequencing was CD4+ or CD8+ T cells sorted from blood, taken in a trial of the OX40 agonist ivuxolimab. These receptors all come from an adult with an advanced solid tumor such as melanoma, head and neck, liver or kidney cancer.

The V call is TRBV6-1, the J call TRBJ1-2; D possibly corresponds to TRBD1 (5 bases). The CDR3 is 13 amino acids. CDR1 is MNHNS, CDR2 SASEGT, per germline. Deletions cut 5 bases from V and 6 bases from J, with 13 bases between. The CDR3 bases are TGTGCCAGCAGTTATATAGGGACCCATGGCTACACCTTC. It yields the protein CASSYIGTHGYTF.

This clone was detected once. The CDR3 DNA reads as TGTGCCAGCAGTGAGGTGGGACAGGACAATGAGCAGTTCTTC. Encoded protein: CASSEVGQDNEQFF. The rearrangement links TRBV2 to TRBJ2-1, with 8 bases matching TRBD1. J gave up 5 bases and V 3 bases, and 3 bases lay outside the gene matches. CDR1 and CDR2 from the germline V gene are SNHLY and FYNNEI. The CDR3 runs 14 residues.

The chain uses TRBV4-3 and TRBJ1-5; the D gene is possibly TRBD1 (5 bases). V was trimmed by 0 bases and J by 2 bases, leaving 11 bases between them. The CDR3 has 16 residues. Germline V gives CDR1 LGHNA, CDR2 YSLEER. CDR3 DNA: TGCGCCAGCAGCCAAGAAGTCCAGGGAGGCAATCAGCCCCAGCATTTT. Its translation: CASSQEVQGGNQPQHF.

The chain uses TRBV6-5 and TRBJ2-7; D possibly uses TRBD1 or TRBD2 (5 bases each). The CDR3 sequence is 13 residues long. Germline V CDR1 and CDR2: MNHEY, SVGAGI. Trimming removed 4 bases from V and 7 bases from J, with 14 bases in between. CDR3 coding DNA: TGTGCCAGCAGTTCGGGACCTTTGCAGGAGCAGTACTTC. Translating gives CASSSGPLQEQYF.

The rearrangement joins TRBV29-1 to TRBJ1-1, with D perhaps matching TRBD1 (6 bases). The CDR3 consists of 13 residues. Trimming took 4 bases from V and 1 from J, leaving 10 bases between them. Per germline, CDR1 SQVTM and CDR2 ANQGSEA. The CDR3 DNA sequence: TGCAGCGTTGGGGACAAACAGAACACTGAAGCTTTCTTT. Translated, it gives CSVGDKQNTEAFF. Full variable domain (remainder filled in from reference TRBV29-1 and TRBJ1-1): SAVISQKPSRDICQRGTSLTIQCQVDSQVTMMFWYRQQPGQSLTLIATANQGSEATYESGFVIDKFPISRPNLTFSTLTVSNMSPEDSSIYLCSVGDKQNTEAFFGQGTRLTVV.

V gene TRBV10-3 combines with J gene TRBJ1-5; TRBD1 matches 12 bases. This CDR3 is 17 amino acids long. V shed 0 bases, J shed 6 bases, and the junction held 6 bases outside the gene matches. Germline assignment: CDR1 ENHRY and CDR2 SYGVKD. In DNA, the CDR3 is TGTGCCATCAGTGAGTCGGGTGGGACAGGGGGCACTCAGCCCCAGCATTTT. Translated: CAISESGGTGGTQPQHF.

This chain links TRBV4-1 with TRBJ2-2; 7 bases match TRBD1. This CDR3 has 16 amino acids. J was trimmed by 0 bases and V by 0 bases; bases with no gene match: 1. Germline CDR1 reads MGHRA; CDR2 reads YSYEKL. The CDR3 DNA sequence: TGCGCCAGCAGCCAAGATCAGGGGGCGAACACCGGGGAGCTGTTTTTT. Amino acid sequence: CASSQDQGANTGELFF.

The CDR3, as DNA: TGCAGCGTTGTACAGGGAGTTATTTTCTCCTACGAGCAGTACTTC. This translates into CSVVQGVIFSYEQYF. The chain carries TRBV29-1 and TRBJ2-7; weak D call: TRBD1 (6 bases). From germline, CDR1 is SQVTM and CDR2 ANQGSEA. V lost 4 bases and J 0 bases, leaving 16 bases between the germline ends. This CDR3 contains 15 residues.

This clone was counted a few times. The chain joins TRBV4-3 to TRBJ2-2; 11 positions agree with TRBD2. The J segment lost 3 bases and the V segment lost 1 base, leaving 4 bases of the junction unmatched. The CDR3 totals 17 residues. CDR1 and CDR2 (germline): LGHNA, YSLEER. CDR3 in DNA: TGCGCCAGCAGCCAAGCTCCTAGCGGGGGGCACACCGGGGAGCTGTTTTTT. Encoded protein: CASSQAPSGGHTGELFF.

V is TRBV29-1 and J is TRBJ2-3; 10 bases fit TRBD1. Germline loops: CDR1 SQVTM, CDR2 ANQGSEA. The CDR3 consists of 15 residues. Trimming cost V 1 base and J 4 bases; bases outside gene matches: 5. This CDR3 reads CSVEGGTGDPDTQYF. The CDR3 nucleotides read TGCAGCGTTGAAGGTGGGACAGGGGATCCAGATACGCAGTATTTT.

This clone showed up just once. This rearrangement joins TRBV30 to TRBJ2-1; D call uncertain. Trimming left V 0 bases short and J 9 bases short, with 6 bases between. Germline V gene lookup returns CDR1 GTSNPN and CDR2 SVGIG (reference sequence). CDR3 length: 11 amino acids. The CDR3 here is CAWSVEIEQFF. The CDR3 region has the DNA TGTGCCTGGAGTGTAGAGATTGAGCAGTTCTTC.

The V call is TRBV30, the J call TRBJ1-1, with TRBD1 as a possible D gene (5 bases). The germline V gene encodes CDR1 GTSNPN and CDR2 SVGIG (reference sequence). Trimming cost V 0 bases and J 6 bases, with 17 bases left between them. The CDR3 length is 15 residues. The CDR3 bases are TGTGCCTGGAGTGTAGGTCGGGCAGGGAGGCCTGAAGCTTTCTTT. Encoded protein: CAWSVGRAGRPEAFF.

The chain links TRBV19 to TRBJ1-2, with D unclear. The CDR3 has 15 residues. V was shortened by 4 bases and J by 5 bases, with 17 bases between the two germline ends. Looked up from germline, CDR1 is LNHDA and CDR2 is SQIVND (reference sequence). CDR3 protein: CASSTAVGVEYGYTF. DNA of the CDR3: TGTGCCAGTAGTACCGCCGTGGGTGTAGAATATGGCTACACCTTC.

The chain links TRBV6-1 to TRBJ2-5; possibly TRBD1 for D (6 bases). Germline V lookup: CDR1 MNHNS, CDR2 SASEGT. Trimming took 6 bases from V and 1 from J, leaving 12 bases between them. The CDR3 totals 14 residues. CDR3: CASRTWDTQETQYF. DNA of the CDR3: TGTGCCAGCAGAACATGGGACACCCAAGAGACCCAGTACTTC.

The chain carries TRBV6-1 and TRBJ2-6; no clear D. V was cut by 4 bases and J by 0 bases, with 7 bases left in between. The CDR3 runs 15 residues. Germline CDR1 is MNHNS and CDR2 is SASEGT. CDR3 sequence (DNA): TGTGCCAGCAGTGTAGGTGACTCTGGGGCCAACGTCCTGACTTTC. This encodes CASSVGDSGANVLTF.

The chain uses TRBV9 and TRBJ1-1; the D is unclear. Trimming shortened V by 1 base and J by 8 bases, and 12 bases separated the two germline ends. From germline, CDR1 is SGDLS and CDR2 YYNGEE. The CDR3 loop spans 13 amino acids. The CDR3 region is CASSVMFEGEAFF. CDR3 bases: TGTGCCAGCAGCGTAATGTTCGAGGGCGAAGCTTTCTTT.

The chain links TRBV9 to TRBJ1-2; D ambiguous. The CDR3 loop spans 13 amino acids. The germline CDR1 and CDR2 sequences are SGDLS and YYNGEE. The V end lost 0 bases, the J end lost 2 bases, and 5 bases lay between the germline ends. In nucleotides, the CDR3 is TGTGCCAGCAGCGTAGTGGGAAACTATGGCTACACCTTC. It specifies CASSVVGNYGYTF.

The chain is built from TRBV7-3 and TRBJ2-1; 9 positions match TRBD1. The CDR3 length is 15 residues. CDR1 is SGHTA, CDR2 FQGTGA, per germline. V lost 5 bases to trimming and J lost 4 bases; unmatched junction nucleotides: 6. The CDR3 bases are TGTGCCAGCAGCCAGGGACAGGGAGGATACAATGAGCAGTTCTTC. This encodes CASSQGQGGYNEQFF.

V usage is TRBV6-6 and J usage is TRBJ1-1; tentatively, D is TRBD1 (5 bases). The CDR3 totals 13 residues. Germline V gene lookup returns CDR1 MNHNY and CDR2 SVGAGI (reference sequence). Trimming removed 7 bases from V and 6 bases from J, with 15 bases in between. Here the CDR3 reads CASTPPGGAEAFF. The DNA of the CDR3 is TGTGCCAGCACCCCGCCGGGAGGGGCTGAAGCTTTCTTT.

V gene TRBV7-2 combines with J gene TRBJ1-5; D not resolved. This CDR3 contains 15 residues. The germline V gene has CDR1 SGHTA and CDR2 FQGNSA. The V gene lost 0 bases and the J gene lost 5 bases, with 11 bases spanning the gap. CDR3 protein: CASSLAGRSDQPQHF. The CDR3 bases are TGTGCCAGCAGCTTAGCGGGCAGGTCTGATCAGCCCCAGCATTTT.

The rearrangement uses TRBV5-1 and TRBJ1-1; a weak D match, TRBD1 (6 bases). The V end was cut by 0 bases, the J end by 4 bases, with 10 bases between. CDR1 and CDR2 (germline): SGHRS, YFSETQ. The CDR3 loop spans 14 amino acids. The CDR3, as DNA: TGCGCCAGCAGCTTGGGGGGCAGGGGCACTGAAGCTTTCTTT. Amino acids: CASSLGGRGTEAFF.

The chain recombines TRBV10-2 with TRBJ1-1; D remains ambiguous. Germline-derived CDR1 and CDR2 are WSHSY and SAAADI. The CDR3 length is 12 residues. V gave up 7 bases and J gave up 1 base, with 7 bases separating them. The chain's CDR3 is CASTSGNTEAFF. DNA for the CDR3: TGCGCCAGCACGAGTGGGAACACTGAAGCTTTCTTT.

The rearrangement uses TRBV19 and TRBJ1-1; 9 bases align to TRBD1. The ends lost 9 bases at V and 1 base at J; junction bases unmatched: 12. This CDR3 is 16 amino acids long. Germline lookup yields CDR1 LNHDA and CDR2 SQIVND (reference sequence). The CDR3 DNA follows: TGTGCCAGCAACCCTTCGGGGGGACAGGGGAACACTGAAGCTTTCTTT. Translated: CASNPSGGQGNTEAFF.